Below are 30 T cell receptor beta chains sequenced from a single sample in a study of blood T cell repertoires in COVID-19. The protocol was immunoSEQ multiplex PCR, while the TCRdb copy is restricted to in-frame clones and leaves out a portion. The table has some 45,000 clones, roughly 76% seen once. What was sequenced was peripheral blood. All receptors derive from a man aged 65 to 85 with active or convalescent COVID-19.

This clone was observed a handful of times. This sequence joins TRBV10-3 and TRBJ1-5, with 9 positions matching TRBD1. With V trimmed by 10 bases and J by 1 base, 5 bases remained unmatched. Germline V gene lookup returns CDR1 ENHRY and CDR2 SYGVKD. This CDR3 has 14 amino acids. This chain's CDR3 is CATSQGASNQPQHF. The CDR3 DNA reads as TGTGCCACTTCACAGGGGGCGAGCAATCAGCCCCAGCATTTT.

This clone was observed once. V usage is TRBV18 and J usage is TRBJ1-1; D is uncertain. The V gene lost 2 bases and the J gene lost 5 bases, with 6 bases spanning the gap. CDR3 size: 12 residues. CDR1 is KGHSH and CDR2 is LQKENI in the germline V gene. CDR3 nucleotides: TGTGCCAGCTCACCAGCGGTAACTGAAGCTTTCTTT. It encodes CASSPAVTEAFF.

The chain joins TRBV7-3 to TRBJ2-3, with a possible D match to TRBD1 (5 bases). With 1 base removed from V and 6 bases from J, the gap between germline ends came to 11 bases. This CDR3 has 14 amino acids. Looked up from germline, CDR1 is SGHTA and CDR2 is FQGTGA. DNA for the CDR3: TGTGCCAGCAGCTTAATTGGGGCCGGGGATACGCAGTATTTT. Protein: CASSLIGAGDTQYF.

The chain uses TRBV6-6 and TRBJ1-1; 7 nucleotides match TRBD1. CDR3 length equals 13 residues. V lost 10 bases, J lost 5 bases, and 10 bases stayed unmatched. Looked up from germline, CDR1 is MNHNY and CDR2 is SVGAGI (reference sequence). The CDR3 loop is CATSSTGWTEAFF. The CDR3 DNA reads TGTGCCACCTCCTCGACAGGGTGGACTGAAGCTTTCTTT.

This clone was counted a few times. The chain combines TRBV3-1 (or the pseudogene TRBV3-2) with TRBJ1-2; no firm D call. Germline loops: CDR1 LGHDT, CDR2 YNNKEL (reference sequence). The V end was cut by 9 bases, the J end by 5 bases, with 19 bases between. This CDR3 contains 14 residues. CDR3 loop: CASTSSDLGYGYTF. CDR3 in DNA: TGTGCCAGTACTAGTTCCGACTTAGGTTATGGCTACACCTTC.

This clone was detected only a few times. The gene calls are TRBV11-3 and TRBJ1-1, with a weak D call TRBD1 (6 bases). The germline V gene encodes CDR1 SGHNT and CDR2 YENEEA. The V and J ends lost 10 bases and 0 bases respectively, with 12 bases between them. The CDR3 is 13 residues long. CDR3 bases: TGTGCCATCACCACAGGGTTGAACACTGAAGCTTTCTTT. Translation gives CAITTGLNTEAFF. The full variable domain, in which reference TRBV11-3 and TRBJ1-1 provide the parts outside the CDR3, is EAGVVQSPRYKIIEKKQPVAFWCNPISGHNTLYWYLQNLGQGPELLIRYENEEAVDDSQLPKDRFSAERLKGVDSTLKIQPAELGDSAVYLCAITTGLNTEAFFGQGTRLTVV.

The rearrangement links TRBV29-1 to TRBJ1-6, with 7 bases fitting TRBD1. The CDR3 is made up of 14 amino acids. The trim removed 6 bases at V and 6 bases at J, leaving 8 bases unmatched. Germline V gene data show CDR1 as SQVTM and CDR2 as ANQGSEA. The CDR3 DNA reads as TGCAGCGTCTCTTGGACAGGAGTTAATTCACCCCTCCACTTT. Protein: CSVSWTGVNSPLHF.

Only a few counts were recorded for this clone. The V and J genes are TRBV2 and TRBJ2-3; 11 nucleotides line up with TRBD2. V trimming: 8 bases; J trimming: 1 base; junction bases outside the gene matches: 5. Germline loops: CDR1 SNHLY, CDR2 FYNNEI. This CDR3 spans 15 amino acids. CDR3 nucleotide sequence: TGTGCCAGCCGGGGTAGCGGGGGGGGCACAGATACGCAGTATTTT. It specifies CASRGSGGGTDTQYF.

In DNA, the CDR3 is TGTGCCAGCCAGAGGGTGCCCCTTGACAATCAGCCCCAGCATTTT. Translation: CASQRVPLDNQPQHF. The chain uses TRBV6-5 and TRBJ1-5; D is uncertain. V was shortened by 8 bases and J by 3 bases, with 17 bases between the two germline ends. This CDR3 has 15 amino acids. Germline CDR1 reads MNHEY; CDR2 reads SVGAGI.

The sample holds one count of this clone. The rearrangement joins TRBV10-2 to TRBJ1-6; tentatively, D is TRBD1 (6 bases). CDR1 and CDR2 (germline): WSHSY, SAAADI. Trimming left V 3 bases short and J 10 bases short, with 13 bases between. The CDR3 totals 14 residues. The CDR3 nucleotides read TGCGCCAGCAGTGAAACAGGGTCAAAATCACCCCTCCACTTT. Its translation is CASSETGSKSPLHF.

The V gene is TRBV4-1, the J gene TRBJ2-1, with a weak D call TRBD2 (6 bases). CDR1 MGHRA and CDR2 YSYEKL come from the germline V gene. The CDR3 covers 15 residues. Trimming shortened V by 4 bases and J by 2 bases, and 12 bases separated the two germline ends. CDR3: CASSPSGGPYNEQFF. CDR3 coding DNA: TGCGCCAGCAGCCCTTCCGGGGGTCCCTACAATGAGCAGTTCTTC.

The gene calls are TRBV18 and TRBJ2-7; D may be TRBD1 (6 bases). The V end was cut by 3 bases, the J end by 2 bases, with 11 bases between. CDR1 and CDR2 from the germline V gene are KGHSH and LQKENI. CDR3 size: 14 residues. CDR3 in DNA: TGTGCCAGCTCACCGAGGCAGGGGACCTACGAGCAGTACTTC. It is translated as CASSPRQGTYEQYF.

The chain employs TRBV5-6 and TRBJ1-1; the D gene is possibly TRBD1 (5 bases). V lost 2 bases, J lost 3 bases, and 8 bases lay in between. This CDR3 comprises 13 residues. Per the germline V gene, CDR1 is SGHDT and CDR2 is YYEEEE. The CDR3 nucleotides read TGTGCCAGCAGCTTCAGGGAATACACTGAAGCTTTCTTT. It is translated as CASSFREYTEAFF.

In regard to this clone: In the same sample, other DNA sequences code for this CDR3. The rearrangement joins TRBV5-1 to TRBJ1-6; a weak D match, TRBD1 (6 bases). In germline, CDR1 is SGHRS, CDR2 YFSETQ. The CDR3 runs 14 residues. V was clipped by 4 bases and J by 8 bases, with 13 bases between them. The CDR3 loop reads CASSLGGRDSPLHF. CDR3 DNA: TGCGCCAGCAGCCTGGGGGGGCGGGATTCACCCCTCCACTTT.

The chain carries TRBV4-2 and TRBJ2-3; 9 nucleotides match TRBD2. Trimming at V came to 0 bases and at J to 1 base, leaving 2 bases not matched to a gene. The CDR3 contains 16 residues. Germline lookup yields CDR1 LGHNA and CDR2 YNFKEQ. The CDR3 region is CASSQEASGGTDTQYF. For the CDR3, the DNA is TGTGCCAGCAGCCAAGAGGCTAGCGGGGGCACAGATACGCAGTATTTT.

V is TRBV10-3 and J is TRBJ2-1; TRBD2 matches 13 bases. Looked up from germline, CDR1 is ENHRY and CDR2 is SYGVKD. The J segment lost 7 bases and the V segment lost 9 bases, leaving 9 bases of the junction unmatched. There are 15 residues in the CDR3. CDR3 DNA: TGTGCCATGCGCCCGGGACTAGCGGGGATTAATGAGCAGTTCTTC. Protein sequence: CAMRPGLAGINEQFF.

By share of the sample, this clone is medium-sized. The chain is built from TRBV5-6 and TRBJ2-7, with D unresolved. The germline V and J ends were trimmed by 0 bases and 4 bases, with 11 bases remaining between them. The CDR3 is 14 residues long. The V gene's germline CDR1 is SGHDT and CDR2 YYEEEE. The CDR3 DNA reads TGTGCCAGCAGCTTGGACTTAGGAGAATACGAGCAGTACTTC. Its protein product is CASSLDLGEYEQYF.

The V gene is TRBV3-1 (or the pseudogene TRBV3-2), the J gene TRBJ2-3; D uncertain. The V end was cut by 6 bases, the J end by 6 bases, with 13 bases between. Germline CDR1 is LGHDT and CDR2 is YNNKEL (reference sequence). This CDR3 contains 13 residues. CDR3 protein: CASSDARWDTQYF. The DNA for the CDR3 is TGTGCCAGCAGTGACGCTAGGTGGGATACGCAGTATTTT.

CDR3 residues: CASSERATGHQPQHF. DNA of the CDR3: TGTGCCAGCAGTGAGCGAGCGACAGGGCATCAGCCCCAGCATTTT. This chain connects TRBV6-1 to TRBJ1-5, with 7 bases that match TRBD1. After removal of 3 bases from V and 5 bases from J, the junction contained 7 bases not matched to a gene. The CDR3 totals 15 residues. Germline CDR1 reads MNHNS; CDR2 reads SASEGT.

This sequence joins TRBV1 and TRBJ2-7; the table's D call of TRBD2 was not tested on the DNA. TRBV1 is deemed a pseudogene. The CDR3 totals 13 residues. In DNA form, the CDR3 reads TGCACCAGCAGATGGACTAGATTCGGCGAGCAGTACTTC. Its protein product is CTSRWTRFGEQYF.

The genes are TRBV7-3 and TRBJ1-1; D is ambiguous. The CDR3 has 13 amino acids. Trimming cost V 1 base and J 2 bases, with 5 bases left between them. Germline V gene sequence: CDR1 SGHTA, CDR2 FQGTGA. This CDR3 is CASSLNINTEAFF. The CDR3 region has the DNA TGTGCCAGCAGCTTAAATATAAACACTGAAGCTTTCTTT.

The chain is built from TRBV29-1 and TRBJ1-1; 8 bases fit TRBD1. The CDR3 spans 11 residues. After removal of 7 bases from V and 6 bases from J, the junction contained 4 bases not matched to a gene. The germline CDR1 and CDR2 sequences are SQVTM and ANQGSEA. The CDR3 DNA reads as TGCAGCGGTATGACAGGGGCTGAAGCTTTCTTT. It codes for CSGMTGAEAFF.

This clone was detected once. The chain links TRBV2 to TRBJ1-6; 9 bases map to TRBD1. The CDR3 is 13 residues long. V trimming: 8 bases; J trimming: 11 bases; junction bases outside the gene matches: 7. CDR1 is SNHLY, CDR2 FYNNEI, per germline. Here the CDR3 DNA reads TGTGCCAGCCTTCGGACAGGGGTGGCACCCCTCCACTTT. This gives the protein CASLRTGVAPLHF.

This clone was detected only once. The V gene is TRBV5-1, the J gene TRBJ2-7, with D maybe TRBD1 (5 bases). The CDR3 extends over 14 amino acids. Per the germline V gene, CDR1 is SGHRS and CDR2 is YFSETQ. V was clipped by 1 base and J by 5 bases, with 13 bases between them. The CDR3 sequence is CASSLQGEMDEQYF. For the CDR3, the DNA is TGCGCCAGCAGCTTGCAAGGGGAAATGGACGAGCAGTACTTC.

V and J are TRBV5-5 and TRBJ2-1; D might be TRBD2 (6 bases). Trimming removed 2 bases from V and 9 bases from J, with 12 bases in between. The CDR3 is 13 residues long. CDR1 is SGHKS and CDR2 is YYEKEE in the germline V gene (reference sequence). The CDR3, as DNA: TGTGCCAGCAGCTTTCCGGGGGTTTTTGAGCAGTTCTTC. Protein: CASSFPGVFEQFF.

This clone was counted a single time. The chain's CDR3 is CASSTSTGSQSPLHF. CDR3 bases: TGCGCCAGCAGCACCTCAACAGGGAGTCAGTCACCCCTCCACTTT. V gene TRBV5-1 combines with J gene TRBJ1-6; D perhaps matches TRBD1 (6 bases). V lost 4 bases to trimming and J lost 10 bases, with 18 bases between them. The CDR3 consists of 15 residues. The V gene's germline CDR1 is SGHRS and CDR2 YFSETQ.

CDR3: CAWSVRGTQYF. CDR3 bases: TGTGCCTGGAGTGTACGGGGTACGCAGTATTTT. The chain is built from TRBV30 and TRBJ2-3, with D possibly being TRBD2 (5 bases). The V gene lost 0 bases and the J gene lost 8 bases, with 6 bases spanning the gap. The CDR3 extends over 11 amino acids. Germline-derived CDR1 and CDR2 are GTSNPN and SVGIG (reference sequence).

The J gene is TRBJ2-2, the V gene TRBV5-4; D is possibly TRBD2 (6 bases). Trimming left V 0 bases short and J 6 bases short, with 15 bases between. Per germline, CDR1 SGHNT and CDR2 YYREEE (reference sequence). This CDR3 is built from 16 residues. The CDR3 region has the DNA TGTGCCAGCAGCTTGGGGGGAGGCCTCGTCGCCGGGGAGCTGTTTTTT. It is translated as CASSLGGGLVAGELFF.

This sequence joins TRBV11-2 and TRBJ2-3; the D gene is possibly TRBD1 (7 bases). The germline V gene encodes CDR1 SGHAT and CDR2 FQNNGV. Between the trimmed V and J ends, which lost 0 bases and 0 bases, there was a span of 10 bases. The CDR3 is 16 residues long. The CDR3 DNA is TGTGCCAGCAGCTTAGATGCAGGGGGGAGCACAGATACGCAGTATTTT. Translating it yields CASSLDAGGSTDTQYF. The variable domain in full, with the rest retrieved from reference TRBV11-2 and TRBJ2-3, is EAGVAQSPRYKIIEKRQSVAFWCNPISGHATLYWYQQILGQGPKLLIQFQNNGVVDDSQLPKDRFSAERLKGVDSTLKIQPAKLEDSAVYLCASSLDAGGSTDTQYFGPGTRLTVL.

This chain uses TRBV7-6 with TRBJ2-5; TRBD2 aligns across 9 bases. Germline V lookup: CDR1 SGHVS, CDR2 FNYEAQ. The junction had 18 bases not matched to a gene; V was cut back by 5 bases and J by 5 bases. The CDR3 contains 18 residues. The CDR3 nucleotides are TGTGCCAGCAGCGCGAGCGGGGGGACGCTATCCGGATATGAGACCCAGTACTTC. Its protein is CASSASGGTLSGYETQYF.